These 29 T cell receptor beta chains came from one sample sequenced in a study of beta chain features in type 1 diabetes. All of the isolated RNA was reverse transcribed, so expressed TCRB transcripts were sequenced. Only in-frame clones appear in the TCRdb table, and some are missing; sequencing was by immunoSEQ multiplex PCR. The sample includes over 40,000 clones, about half of them seen just once. Sample: Tregs from blood. Receptors originate from a woman aged 18 to 35 in good health.

In this sample, this clone turned up a few times. This rearrangement joins TRBV6-6 to TRBJ1-2, with D perhaps TRBD1 (6 bases). Germline CDR1 and CDR2: MNHNY and SVGAGI (reference sequence). This CDR3 is built from 14 residues. Trimming took off 7 bases at V and 2 bases at J, with 14 bases between the two ends. The DNA for the CDR3 is TGTGCCAGCACCCGCGGGGGCCCAAACTATGGCTACACCTTC. As protein: CASTRGGPNYGYTF.

The chain links TRBV9 to TRBJ1-4; 7 bases match TRBD1. The trim removed 7 bases at V and 5 bases at J, leaving 5 bases unmatched. Germline lookup yields CDR1 SGDLS and CDR2 YYNGEE. The CDR3 loop spans 13 amino acids. The CDR3 spells CASAGQMNEKLFF. The CDR3 nucleotides read TGTGCCAGCGCGGGACAGATGAATGAAAAACTGTTTTTT.

The chain uses TRBV7-9 and TRBJ2-7; no firm D call. CDR1 SEHNR and CDR2 FQNEAQ come from the germline V gene (reference sequence). V dropped 2 bases and J dropped 5 bases, with 13 bases sitting between them. This CDR3 is 14 amino acids long. CDR3 DNA: TGTGCCAGCAGCTTAACTGGCAGGTCCGACGAGCAGTACTTC. It codes for CASSLTGRSDEQYF.

The chain links TRBV28 to TRBJ2-1; TRBD2 aligns across 8 bases. Germline-derived CDR1 and CDR2 are MDHEN and SYDVKM. The CDR3 consists of 16 residues. V lost 6 bases to trimming and J lost 0 bases; unmatched junction nucleotides: 7. The CDR3 nucleotides are TGTGCCAGCAGATCCCTAAGCGGGAGCTCCTACAATGAGCAGTTCTTC. The encoded protein is CASRSLSGSSYNEQFF.

The V gene is TRBV7-2, the J gene TRBJ2-3; 14 bases align to TRBD2. The germline V gene has CDR1 SGHTA and CDR2 FQGNSA. The CDR3 has 17 residues. J was trimmed by 1 base and V by 4 bases; bases with no gene match: 4. The CDR3 DNA sequence: TGTGCCAGCAGCTCTGGGACTAGCGGGAGCGGCACAGATACGCAGTATTTT. Protein sequence: CASSSGTSGSGTDTQYF.

V usage is TRBV7-6 and J usage is TRBJ1-4, with a tentative D call TRBD1 (5 bases). The V gene's germline CDR1 is SGHVS and CDR2 FNYEAQ. This CDR3 spans 16 amino acids. Trimming removed 0 bases from V and 8 bases from J, with 16 bases in between. The CDR3 is CASSLAPSRVTEKLFF. CDR3 coding DNA: TGTGCCAGCAGCTTAGCGCCTTCCAGGGTGACCGAAAAACTGTTTTTT.

V is TRBV18 and J is TRBJ1-2; 9 positions match TRBD1. The CDR3 spans 16 residues. Trimming at V came to 1 base and at J to 3 bases, leaving 6 bases not matched to a gene. CDR1 and CDR2 from the germline V gene are KGHSH and LQKENI. In nucleotides, the CDR3 is TGTGCCAGCTCACCACTTAACACAGGGGGCTACTATGGCTACACCTTC. Its protein is CASSPLNTGGYYGYTF.

This clone has only a few counts. This chain uses TRBV4-3 with TRBJ2-1, with D perhaps matching TRBD2 (5 bases). CDR1 and CDR2 from the germline V gene are LGHNA and YSLEER. This CDR3 has 14 residues. V was clipped by 3 bases and J by 8 bases, with 14 bases between them. Written as DNA, the CDR3 is TGCGCCAGCAGCCAGAACGGGATATTCGATGAGCAGTTCTTC. It encodes CASSQNGIFDEQFF.

The V call is TRBV7-6, the J call TRBJ2-1, with 11 bases matching TRBD2. V lost 5 bases, J lost 0 bases, and 3 bases stayed unmatched. The CDR3 covers 16 residues. Germline V gene sequence: CDR1 SGHVS, CDR2 FNYEAQ. CDR3 nucleotides: TGTGCCAGCAGCCGTAGCGGGAGGGGCTCCTACAATGAGCAGTTCTTC. Protein: CASSRSGRGSYNEQFF.

The V and J genes are TRBV19 and TRBJ2-4; 7 bases are shared with TRBD1. Per germline, CDR1 LNHDA and CDR2 SQIVND (reference sequence). This CDR3 region has 13 residues. V lost 3 bases and J lost 8; bases outside the gene matches: 4. The CDR3 is CASSIGQVDIQYF. The CDR3 DNA follows: TGTGCCAGTAGTATCGGACAGGTGGACATTCAGTACTTC. The complete variable domain, with remaining parts taken from reference TRBV19 and TRBJ2-4, reads DGGITQSPKYLFRKEGQNVTLSCEQNLNHDAMYWYRQDPGQGLRLIYYSQIVNDFQKGDIAEGYSVSREKKESFPLTVTSAQKNPTAFYLCASSIGQVDIQYFGAGTRLSVL.

V usage is TRBV5-1 and J usage is TRBJ2-3; D is unresolved. With 0 bases removed from V and 9 bases from J, the gap between germline ends came to 17 bases. The V gene's germline CDR1 is SGHRS and CDR2 YFSETQ. The CDR3 covers 15 residues. The CDR3 region has the DNA TGCGCCAGCAGCTTGGTACAGACCACCTCGAAAACGCAGTATTTT. Translating it yields CASSLVQTTSKTQYF.

This clone was observed a handful of times. The chain has TRBV7-2 and TRBJ1-2, with a possible D match to TRBD1 (6 bases). CDR1 SGHTA and CDR2 FQGNSA come from the germline V gene. V lost 5 bases and J 7 bases, leaving 11 bases between the germline ends. This CDR3 contains 12 residues. The CDR3 spells CASSPQGPGYTF. CDR3 DNA sequence: TGTGCCAGCAGCCCTCAGGGGCCTGGCTACACCTTC.

This clone was observed a few times. The chain employs TRBV27 and TRBJ1-1, with 9 nucleotides matching TRBD1. CDR1 MNHEY and CDR2 SMNVEV come from the germline V gene (reference sequence). This CDR3 spans 18 amino acids. Unmatched junction bases numbered 20, after V lost 8 bases and J lost 4 bases. The DNA for the CDR3 is TGTGCCAGCGGTCGGTACGGGACAGGGACGAATATGGGCACTGAAGCTTTCTTT. Translation gives CASGRYGTGTNMGTEAFF.

The chain has TRBV10-3 and TRBJ2-2; maybe TRBD2 (5 bases). Germline V lookup: CDR1 ENHRY, CDR2 SYGVKD. V was trimmed by 7 bases and J by 5 bases, leaving 11 bases between them. The CDR3 runs to 13 residues. The CDR3: CAITRGGTGELFF. The DNA of the CDR3 is TGTGCCATCACCCGGGGTGGGACCGGGGAGCTGTTTTTT.

The J gene is TRBJ1-2, the V gene TRBV6-1, with 10 bases aligning to TRBD1. CDR1 MNHNS and CDR2 SASEGT come from the germline V gene. After removal of 5 bases from V and 7 bases from J, the junction contained 10 bases not matched to a gene. The CDR3 runs 15 residues. The CDR3 DNA follows: TGTGCCAGCAGTTTTGTGACAGGGGGCGGGACTGGCTACACCTTC. Protein: CASSFVTGGGTGYTF.

This clone has only a few counts. The rearrangement links TRBV19 to TRBJ2-5, with 7 bases matching TRBD1. The DNA end is a closer match to TRBJ2-7, so the J assignment may be wrong. Germline V gene sequence: CDR1 LNHDA, CDR2 SQIVND (reference sequence). This CDR3 region has 13 residues. CDR3 region: CASSPTGVNEQYF. CDR3 coding DNA: TGTGCCAGTAGTCCCACAGGGGTCAACGAGCAGTACTTC.

The table lists this clone with a few counts. This chain links TRBV29-1 with TRBJ1-1; 9 bases are a match to TRBD1. The CDR3 is 14 amino acids. Germline V lookup: CDR1 SQVTM, CDR2 ANQGSEA. The J segment lost 1 base and the V segment lost 7 bases, leaving 7 bases of the junction unmatched. Written as DNA, the CDR3 is TGCAGCGCCAGGACAGGGGTGGGGAACACTGAAGCTTTCTTT. Amino acids: CSARTGVGNTEAFF.

The chain carries TRBV6-1 and TRBJ2-6; 8 nucleotides align to TRBD1. V was clipped by 6 bases and J by 2 bases; unmatched bases: 3. There are 15 residues in the CDR3. Germline CDR1 is MNHNS and CDR2 is SASEGT. For the CDR3, the DNA is TGTGCCAGCAGCCTACAGGGGGCTGGGGCCAACGTCCTGACTTTC. It codes for CASSLQGAGANVLTF.

CDR3 DNA sequence: TGTGCCAGCAGTGAGGGGGTAGCGGGGGACAATGAGCAGTTCTTC. It encodes CASSEGVAGDNEQFF. J is TRBJ2-1 and V is TRBV6-1, with 9 bases identical to TRBD2. The germline V gene encodes CDR1 MNHNS and CDR2 SASEGT. The ends lost 3 bases at V and 5 bases at J; junction bases unmatched: 5. The CDR3 has 15 residues.

DNA of the CDR3: TGTGCCAGCAGGACCGGGACAGGGAGGACTGAGCAGTTCTTC. This gives the protein CASRTGTGRTEQFF. The chain recombines TRBV2 with TRBJ2-1; the match to TRBD1 covers 9 bases. Looked up from germline, CDR1 is SNHLY and CDR2 is FYNNEI. Trimming took 6 bases from V and 9 from J; bases not matched to a gene: 9. The CDR3 totals 14 residues.

This rearrangement joins TRBV10-3 to TRBJ2-5, with D possibly being TRBD1 (6 bases). Trimming took off 5 bases at V and 0 bases at J, with 10 bases between the two ends. The length of the CDR3 is 14 residues. Germline CDR1 ENHRY, CDR2 SYGVKD. The CDR3 here is CAISRTEYQETQYF. The CDR3 DNA is TGTGCCATCAGTCGGACAGAATACCAAGAGACCCAGTACTTC.

The CDR3: CSVVPAGLFSYNEQFF. The DNA of the CDR3 is TGCAGCGTTGTCCCAGCGGGACTTTTCTCCTACAATGAGCAGTTCTTC. The V gene is TRBV29-1, the J gene TRBJ2-1; 7 positions match TRBD2. Germline CDR1 reads SQVTM; CDR2 reads ANQGSEA. The CDR3 contains 16 residues. Trimming removed 4 bases from V and 0 bases from J; junction bases left unmatched: 9.

This clone was observed a handful of times. The gene calls are TRBV28 and TRBJ2-1; D might be TRBD2 (5 bases). Germline assignment: CDR1 MDHEN and CDR2 SYDVKM. CDR3 length: 15 amino acids. V was cut by 6 bases and J by 0 bases, with 12 bases left in between. The CDR3 DNA is TGTGCCAGCAGCGAGCGGTTTAGCTCCTACAATGAGCAGTTCTTC. This encodes CASSERFSSYNEQFF.

CDR3 residues: CASSPGPIVANYGYTF. The CDR3 DNA is TGTGCCAGCTCACCAGGGCCGATCGTAGCTAACTATGGCTACACCTTC. This sequence joins TRBV18 and TRBJ1-2; D is ambiguous. Germline CDR1 is KGHSH and CDR2 is LQKENI. Trimming cost V 2 bases and J 0 bases, with 13 bases left between them. This CDR3 region has 16 residues.

The chain has TRBV13 and TRBJ2-3; TRBD2 matches at 11 bases. Germline loops: CDR1 PRHDT, CDR2 FYEKMQ (reference sequence). The trim removed 6 bases at V and 0 bases at J, leaving 17 bases unmatched. This CDR3 is 20 amino acids long. CDR3 in DNA: TGTGCCAGCAGGCGACGCCCAACTAGCGGGAGATCCGCTAGCACAGATACGCAGTATTTT. Translation gives CASRRRPTSGRSASTDTQYF.

V is TRBV11-2 and J is TRBJ2-3, with TRBD2 matching over 13 bases. This CDR3 spans 17 amino acids. V was pared by 1 base and J by 2 bases, with 3 bases of the junction left unmatched. From germline, CDR1 is SGHAT and CDR2 FQNNGV. CDR3 in amino acids: CASSLGGLAGSTDTQYF. The CDR3 DNA reads as TGTGCCAGCAGCTTAGGGGGACTAGCGGGATCCACAGATACGCAGTATTTT. Drawing the rest from reference TRBV11-2 and TRBJ2-3, the complete variable domain is EAGVAQSPRYKIIEKRQSVAFWCNPISGHATLYWYQQILGQGPKLLIQFQNNGVVDDSQLPKDRFSAERLKGVDSTLKIQPAKLEDSAVYLCASSLGGLAGSTDTQYFGPGTRLTVL.

The CDR3: CASSKGQGREEAFF. As DNA, the CDR3 is TGTGCCAGCAGCAAAGGGCAGGGGAGGGAGGAAGCTTTCTTT. This chain connects TRBV21-1 to TRBJ1-1. TRBV21-1 constitutes a pseudogene. This CDR3 region has 14 residues.

The chain recombines TRBV30 with TRBJ1-4; tentatively, D is TRBD1 (5 bases). The ends were cut back, 7 bases at V and 5 bases at J, with 20 bases in the middle. From germline, CDR1 is GTSNPN and CDR2 SVGIG (reference sequence). The CDR3 sequence is 15 residues long. Written as DNA, the CDR3 is TGTGCCTTTACCCGGGGGGTGGCGAAGAATGAAAAACTGTTTTTT. Its protein is CAFTRGVAKNEKLFF.

The sample holds a few counts of this clone. This chain connects TRBV4-1 to TRBJ2-7; the match to TRBD2 covers 9 bases. The CDR3 runs 17 residues. Germline V CDR1 and CDR2: MGHRA, YSYEKL. V lost 0 bases to trimming and J lost 2 bases; unmatched junction nucleotides: 8. The CDR3 DNA reads as TGCGCCAGCAGCCAAGATCGGCTAGCGGGAACCCCCTACGAGCAGTACTTC. It encodes CASSQDRLAGTPYEQYF.